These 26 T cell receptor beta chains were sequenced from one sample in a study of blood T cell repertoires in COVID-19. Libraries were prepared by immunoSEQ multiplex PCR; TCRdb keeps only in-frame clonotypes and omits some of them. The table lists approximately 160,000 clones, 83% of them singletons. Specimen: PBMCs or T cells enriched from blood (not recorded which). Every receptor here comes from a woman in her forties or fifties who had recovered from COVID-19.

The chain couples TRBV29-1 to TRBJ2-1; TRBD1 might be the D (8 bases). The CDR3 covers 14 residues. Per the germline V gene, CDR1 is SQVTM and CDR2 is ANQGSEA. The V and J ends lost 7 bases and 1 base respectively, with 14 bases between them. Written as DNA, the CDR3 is TGCAGCGGGAAACAGGGGGGGTCCTACAATGAGCAGTTCTTC. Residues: CSGKQGGSYNEQFF.

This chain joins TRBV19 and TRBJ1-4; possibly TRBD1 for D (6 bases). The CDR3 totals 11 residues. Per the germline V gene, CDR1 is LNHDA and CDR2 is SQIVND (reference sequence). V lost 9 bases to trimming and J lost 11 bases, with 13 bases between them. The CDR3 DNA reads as TGTGCCAGAACTCCAGGGGAGAAACTGTTTTTT. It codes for CARTPGEKLFF.

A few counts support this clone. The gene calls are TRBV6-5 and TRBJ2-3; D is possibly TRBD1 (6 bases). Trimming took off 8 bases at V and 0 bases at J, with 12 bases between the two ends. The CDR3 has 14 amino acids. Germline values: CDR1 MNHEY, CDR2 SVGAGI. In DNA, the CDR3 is TGTGCCAGCCAGGGGACGTTTAGCACAGATACGCAGTATTTT. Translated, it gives CASQGTFSTDTQYF.

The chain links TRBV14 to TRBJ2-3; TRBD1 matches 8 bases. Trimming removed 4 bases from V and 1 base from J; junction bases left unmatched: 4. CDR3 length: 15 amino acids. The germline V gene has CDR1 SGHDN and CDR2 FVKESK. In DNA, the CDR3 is TGTGCCAGCAGCCCCAGACAGGGGCGCACAGATACGCAGTATTTT. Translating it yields CASSPRQGRTDTQYF.

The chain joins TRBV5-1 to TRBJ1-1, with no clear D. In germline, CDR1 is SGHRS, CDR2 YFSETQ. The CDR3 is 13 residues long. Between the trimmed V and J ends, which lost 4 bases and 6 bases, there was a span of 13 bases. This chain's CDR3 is CASSLYSQPEAFF. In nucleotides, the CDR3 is TGCGCCAGCAGCCTATATAGCCAACCTGAAGCTTTCTTT. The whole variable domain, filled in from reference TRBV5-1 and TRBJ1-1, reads KAGVTQTPRYLIKTRGQQVTLSCSPISGHRSVSWYQQTPGQGLQFLFEYFSETQRNKGNFPGRFSGRQFSNSRSEMNVSTLELGDSALYLCASSLYSQPEAFFGQGTRLTVV.

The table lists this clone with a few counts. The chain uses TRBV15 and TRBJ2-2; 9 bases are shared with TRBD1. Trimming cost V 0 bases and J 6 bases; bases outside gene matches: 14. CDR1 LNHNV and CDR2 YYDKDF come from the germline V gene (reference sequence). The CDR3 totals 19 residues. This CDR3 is CATSRERPDRGVIPGELFF. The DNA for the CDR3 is TGTGCCACCAGCAGAGAGAGACCAGACAGGGGGGTTATCCCCGGGGAGCTGTTTTTT.

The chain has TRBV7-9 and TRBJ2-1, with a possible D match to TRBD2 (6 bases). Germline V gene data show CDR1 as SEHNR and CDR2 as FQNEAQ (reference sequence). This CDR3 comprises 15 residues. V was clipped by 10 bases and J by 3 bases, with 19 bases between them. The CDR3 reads CATPLLGGIYNEQFF. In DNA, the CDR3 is TGTGCCACCCCCCTCCTTGGGGGGATCTACAATGAGCAGTTCTTC.

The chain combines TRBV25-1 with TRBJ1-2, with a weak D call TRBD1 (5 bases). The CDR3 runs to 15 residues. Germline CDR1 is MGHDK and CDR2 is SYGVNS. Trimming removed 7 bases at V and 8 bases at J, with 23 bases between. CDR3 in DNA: TGTGCCAGCACTGAGGCGGGGAGGGCAGGGAAAGGCTACACCTTC. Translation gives CASTEAGRAGKGYTF.

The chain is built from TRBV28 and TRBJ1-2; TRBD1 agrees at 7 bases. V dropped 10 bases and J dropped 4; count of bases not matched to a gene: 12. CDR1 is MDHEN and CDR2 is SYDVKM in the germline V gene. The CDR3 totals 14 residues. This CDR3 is CATKLTGRFYGYTF. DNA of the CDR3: TGTGCCACCAAGTTGACAGGGCGGTTCTATGGCTACACCTTC.

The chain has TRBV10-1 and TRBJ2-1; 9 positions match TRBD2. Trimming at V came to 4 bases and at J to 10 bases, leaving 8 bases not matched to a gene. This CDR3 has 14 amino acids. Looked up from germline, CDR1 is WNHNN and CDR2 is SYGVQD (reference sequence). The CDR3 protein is CASSGHSGSFEQFF. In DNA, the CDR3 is TGCGCCAGCAGTGGACATAGCGGGAGCTTCGAGCAGTTCTTC.

The CDR3 loop is CASSYKGSTDTQYF. The DNA for the CDR3 is TGTGCCAGCAGTTACAAGGGGAGCACAGATACGCAGTATTTT. This chain connects TRBV6-2 or TRBV6-3 to TRBJ2-3; D possibly corresponds to TRBD1 (5 bases). CDR3 length equals 14 residues. V lost 2 bases, J lost 0 bases, and 6 bases lay in between. In germline, CDR1 is MNHEY, CDR2 SVGEGT.

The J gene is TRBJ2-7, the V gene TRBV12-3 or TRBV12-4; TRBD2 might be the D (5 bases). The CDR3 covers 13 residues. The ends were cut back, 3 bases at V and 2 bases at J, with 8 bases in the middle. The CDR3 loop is CASSFGGTYEQYV. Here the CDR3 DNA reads TGTGCCAGCAGTTTCGGAGGAACCTACGAGCAGTACGTC.

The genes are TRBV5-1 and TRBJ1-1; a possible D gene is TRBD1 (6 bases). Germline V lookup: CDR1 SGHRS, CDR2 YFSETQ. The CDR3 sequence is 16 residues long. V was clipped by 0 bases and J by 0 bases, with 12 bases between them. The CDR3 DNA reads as TGCGCCAGCAGCTTGGGCTGGGACACTATGAACACTGAAGCTTTCTTT. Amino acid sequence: CASSLGWDTMNTEAFF.

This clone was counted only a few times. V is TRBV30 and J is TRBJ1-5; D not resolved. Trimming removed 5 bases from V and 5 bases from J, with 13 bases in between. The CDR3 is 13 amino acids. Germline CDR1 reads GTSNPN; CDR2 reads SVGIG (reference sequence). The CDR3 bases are TGTGCCTGGGCGTTGGGAGGCGATCAGCCCCAGCATTTT. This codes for CAWALGGDQPQHF.

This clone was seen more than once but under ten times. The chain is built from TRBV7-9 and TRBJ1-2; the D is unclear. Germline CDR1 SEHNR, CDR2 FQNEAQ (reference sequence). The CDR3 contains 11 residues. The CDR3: CVGEREGGYTF. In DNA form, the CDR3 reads TGTGTGGGAGAGAGGGAGGGCGGCTACACCTTC.

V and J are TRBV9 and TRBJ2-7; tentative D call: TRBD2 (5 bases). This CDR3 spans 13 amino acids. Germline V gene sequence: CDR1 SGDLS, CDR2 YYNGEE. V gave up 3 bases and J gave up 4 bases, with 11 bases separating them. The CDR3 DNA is TGTGCCAGCAGCGAAGGACTGGTATACGAGCAGTACGTC. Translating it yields CASSEGLVYEQYV.

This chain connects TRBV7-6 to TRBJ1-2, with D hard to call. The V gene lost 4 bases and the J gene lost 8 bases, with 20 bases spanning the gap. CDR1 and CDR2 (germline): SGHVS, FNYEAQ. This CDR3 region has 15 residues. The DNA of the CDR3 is TGTGCCAGCAGCTCGCTCGCCGGGAACGGGGTCGGCTACACCTTC. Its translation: CASSSLAGNGVGYTF.

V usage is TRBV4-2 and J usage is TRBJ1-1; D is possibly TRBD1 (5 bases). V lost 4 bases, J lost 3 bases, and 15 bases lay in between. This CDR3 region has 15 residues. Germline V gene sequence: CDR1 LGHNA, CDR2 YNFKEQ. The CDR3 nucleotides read TGTGCCAGCAGCCTATCTGACAGACGCGACACTGAAGCTTTCTTT. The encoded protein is CASSLSDRRDTEAFF.

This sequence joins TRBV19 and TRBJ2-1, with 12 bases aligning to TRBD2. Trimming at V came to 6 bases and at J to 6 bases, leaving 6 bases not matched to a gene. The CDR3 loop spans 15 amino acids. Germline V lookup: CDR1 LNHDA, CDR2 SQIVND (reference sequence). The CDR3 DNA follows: TGTGCCAGTAGGACTAGCGGGAGCTCCGTCAATGAGCAGTTCTTC. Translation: CASRTSGSSVNEQFF.

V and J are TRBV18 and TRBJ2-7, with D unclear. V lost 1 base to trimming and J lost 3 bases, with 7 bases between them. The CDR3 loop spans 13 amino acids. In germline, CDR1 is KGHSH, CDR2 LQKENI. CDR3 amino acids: CASSPRADYEQYV. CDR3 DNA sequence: TGTGCCAGCTCACCACGGGCAGACTACGAGCAGTACGTC.

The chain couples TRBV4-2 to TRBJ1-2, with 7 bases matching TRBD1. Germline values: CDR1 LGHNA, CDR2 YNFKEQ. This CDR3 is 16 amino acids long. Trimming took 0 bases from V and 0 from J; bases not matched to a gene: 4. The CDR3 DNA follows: TGTGCCAGCAGCCAAGACATAAGGGGGCCTAACTATGGCTACACCTTC. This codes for CASSQDIRGPNYGYTF.

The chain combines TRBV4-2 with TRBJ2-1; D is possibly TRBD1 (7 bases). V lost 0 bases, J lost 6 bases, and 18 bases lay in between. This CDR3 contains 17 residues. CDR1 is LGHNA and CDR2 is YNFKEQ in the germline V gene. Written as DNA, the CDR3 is TGTGCCAGCAGCCAAGACCCCACCAGGGGGGCGGGCAATGAGCAGTTCTTC. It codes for CASSQDPTRGAGNEQFF.

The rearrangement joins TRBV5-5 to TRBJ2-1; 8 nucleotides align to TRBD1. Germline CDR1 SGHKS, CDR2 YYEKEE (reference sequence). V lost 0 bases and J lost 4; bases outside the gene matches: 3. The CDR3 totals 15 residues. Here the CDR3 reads CASSLEGQVYNEQFF. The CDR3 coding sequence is TGTGCCAGCAGCTTGGAGGGACAGGTATACAATGAGCAGTTCTTC.

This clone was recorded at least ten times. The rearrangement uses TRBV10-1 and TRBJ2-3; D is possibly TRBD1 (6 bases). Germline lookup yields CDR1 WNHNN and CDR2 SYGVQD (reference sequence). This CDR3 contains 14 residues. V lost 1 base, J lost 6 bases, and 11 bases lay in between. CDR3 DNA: TGCGCCAGCAGTGAGTACCACAGGGCCGATACGCAGTATTTT. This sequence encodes CASSEYHRADTQYF.

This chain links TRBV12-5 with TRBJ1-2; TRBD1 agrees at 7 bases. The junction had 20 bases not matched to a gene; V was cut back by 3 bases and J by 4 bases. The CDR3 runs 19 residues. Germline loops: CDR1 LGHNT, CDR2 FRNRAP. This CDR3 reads CASGLTSYPEGARGYGYTF. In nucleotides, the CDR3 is TGTGCTAGTGGTTTAACCTCTTACCCTGAGGGGGCTAGAGGCTATGGCTACACCTTC.

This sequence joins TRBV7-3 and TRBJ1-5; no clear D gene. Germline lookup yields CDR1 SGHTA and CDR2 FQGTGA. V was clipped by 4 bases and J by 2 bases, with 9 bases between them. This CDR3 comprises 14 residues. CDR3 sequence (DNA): TGTGCCAGCAGCTCTAAGGGAGGCAATCAGCCCCAGCATTTT. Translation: CASSSKGGNQPQHF.